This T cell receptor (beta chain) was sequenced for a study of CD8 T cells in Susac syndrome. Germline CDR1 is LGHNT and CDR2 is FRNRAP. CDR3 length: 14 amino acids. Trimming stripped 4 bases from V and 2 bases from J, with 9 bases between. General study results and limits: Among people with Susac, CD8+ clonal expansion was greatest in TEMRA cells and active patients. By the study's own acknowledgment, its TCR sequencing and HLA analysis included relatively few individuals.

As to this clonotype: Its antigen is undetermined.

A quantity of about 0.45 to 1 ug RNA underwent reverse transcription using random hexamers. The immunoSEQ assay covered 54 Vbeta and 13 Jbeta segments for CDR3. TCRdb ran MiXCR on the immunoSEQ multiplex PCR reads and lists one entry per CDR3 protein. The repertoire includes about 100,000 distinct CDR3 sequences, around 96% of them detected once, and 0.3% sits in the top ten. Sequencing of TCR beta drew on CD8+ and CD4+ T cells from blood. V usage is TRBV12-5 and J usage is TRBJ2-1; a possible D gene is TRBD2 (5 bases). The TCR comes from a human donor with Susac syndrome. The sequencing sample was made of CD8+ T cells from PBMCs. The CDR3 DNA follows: TGTGCTAGTGGTTCAAGCGGTCCCTACAATGAGCAGTTCTTC. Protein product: CASGSSGPYNEQFF.